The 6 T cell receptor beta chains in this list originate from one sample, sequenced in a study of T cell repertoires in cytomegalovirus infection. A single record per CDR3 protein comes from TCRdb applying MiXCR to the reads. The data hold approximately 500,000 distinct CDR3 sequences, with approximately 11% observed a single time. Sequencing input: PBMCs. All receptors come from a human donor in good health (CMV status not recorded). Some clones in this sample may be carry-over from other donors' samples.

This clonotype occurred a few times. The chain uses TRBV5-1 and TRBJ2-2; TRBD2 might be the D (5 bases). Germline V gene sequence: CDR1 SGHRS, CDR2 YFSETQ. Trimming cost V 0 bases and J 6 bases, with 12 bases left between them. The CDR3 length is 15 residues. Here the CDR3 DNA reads TGCGCCAGCAGCTTGGAGCGAGGGTTACCCGGGGAGCTGTTTTTT. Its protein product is CASSLERGLPGELFF.

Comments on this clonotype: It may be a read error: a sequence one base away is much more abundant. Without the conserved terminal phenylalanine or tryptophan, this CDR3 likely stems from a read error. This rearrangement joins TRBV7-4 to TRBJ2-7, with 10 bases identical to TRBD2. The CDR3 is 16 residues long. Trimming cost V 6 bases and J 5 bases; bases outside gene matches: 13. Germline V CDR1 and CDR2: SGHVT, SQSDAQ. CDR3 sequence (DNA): TGTGCCAGCAGTCCCGACAGGGCTAGCGGGAGCCACGAGCAGTACCTC. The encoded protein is CASSPDRASGSHEQYL.

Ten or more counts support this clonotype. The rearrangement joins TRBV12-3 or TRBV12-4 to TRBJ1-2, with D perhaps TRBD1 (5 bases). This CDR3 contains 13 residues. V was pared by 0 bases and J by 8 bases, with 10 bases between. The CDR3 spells CASSLATERGYTF. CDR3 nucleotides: TGTGCCAGCAGTTTAGCGACAGAGCGCGGCTACACCTTC.

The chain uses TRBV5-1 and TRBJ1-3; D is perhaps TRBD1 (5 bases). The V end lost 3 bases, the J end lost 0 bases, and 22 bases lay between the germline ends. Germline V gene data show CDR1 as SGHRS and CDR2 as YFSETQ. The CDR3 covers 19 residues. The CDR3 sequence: CASSWGPWDRQSSGNTIYF. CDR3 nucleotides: TGCGCCAGCAGCTGGGGCCCCTGGGACCGCCAGAGCTCTGGAAACACCATATATTTT.

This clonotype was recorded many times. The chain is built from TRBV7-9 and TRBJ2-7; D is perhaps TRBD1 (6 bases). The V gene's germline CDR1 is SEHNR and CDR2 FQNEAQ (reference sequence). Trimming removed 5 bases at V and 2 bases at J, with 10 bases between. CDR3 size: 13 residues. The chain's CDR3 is CASSGDRPYEQYF. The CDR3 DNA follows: TGTGCCAGCAGCGGCGACAGGCCCTACGAGCAGTACTTC.

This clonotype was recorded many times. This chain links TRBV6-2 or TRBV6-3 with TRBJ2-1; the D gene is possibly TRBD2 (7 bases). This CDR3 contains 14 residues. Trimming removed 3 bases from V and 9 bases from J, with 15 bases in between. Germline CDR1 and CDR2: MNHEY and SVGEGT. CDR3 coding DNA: TGTGCCAGCAGTTATGGGGGGGGGCCTCGTGAGCAGTTCTTC. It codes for CASSYGGGPREQFF.